This T cell receptor (beta chain) was found in a study of T and B cells in COVID-19 patients. Overall study: Of more than 19 active-infection patients, over 9 were critically ill with mechanical ventilation or extracorporeal membrane oxygenation.

Multiplex PCR with BIOMED2 TRB-A/B primer pools amplified TRB rearrangements. TCRdb redid the calling of the multiplex PCR reads with MiXCR, one entry per CDR3 protein. Altogether about 2,400 distinct CDR3 sequences are present, around 25% being singletons, with the ten largest covering 70% to 80%. Study conclusions and caveats: In COVID-19 patients, T cell receptor beta variable and joining gene use was reportedly strongly skewed.

Each TRB amplification used roughly 230-550 ng of genomic DNA from blood. This clonotype was detected many times. Its antigen is not identified. The CDR3 runs 14 residues. Trimming left V 1 base short and J 4 bases short, with 10 bases between. In germline, CDR1 is LNHNV, CDR2 YYDKDF (reference sequence). This sequence joins TRBV15 and TRBJ2-5; D perhaps matches TRBD2 (7 bases). The source of this sequence is a human donor with active COVID-19. The sample taken for sequencing was blood. CDR3 in amino acids: CATSRGGGGETQYF. The CDR3 DNA reads as TGTGCCACCAGCAGAGGGGGAGGGGGAGAGACCCAGTACTTC.